The rows below give T cell receptor beta chains drawn from one sample of a study of T cell changes during pregnancy in multiple sclerosis. Sequencing was performed with immunoSEQ multiplex PCR; in TCRdb, only in-frame clones are kept and a portion is missing. The sample includes tens of thousands of clones, about 93% seen only once; the top ten take roughly 3.1%. The material sequenced was CD8+ T cells from peripheral blood mononuclear cells, taken in the second trimester of pregnancy. The receptors originated from a female donor with multiple sclerosis, enrolled in a pregnancy study. The CDR3 runs from the conserved cysteine through the conserved F or W. The D gene is left open where the match is weak. Some rows have no size entry. The others give once, few or many, or a class for an expanded clone.

abundance: -
j_gene: TRBJ2-1
v_gene: TRBV7-9
d_gene: -
CDR3nt: TGTGCCAGCAGCTTAGGTGGCTTGTTCGGGTACTTATACACTGAGCAGTTCTTC
CDR3aa: CASSLGGLFGYLYTEQFF

abundance: -
j_gene: TRBJ2-7
v_gene: TRBV5-1
d_gene: TRBD1
CDR3nt: TGCGCCAGCAGGCAAGGGGGCGCTGGGTTCAACTCCTACGAGCAGTACTTC
CDR3aa: CASRQGGAGFNSYEQYF

abundance: once
j_gene: TRBJ2-5
v_gene: TRBV27
d_gene: -
CDR3nt: TGTGCCAGCAGTCCCTCCCTATTCGATCAAGAGACCCAGTACTTC
CDR3aa: CASSPSLFDQETQYF

abundance: -
j_gene: TRBJ2-1
v_gene: TRBV11-3
d_gene: TRBD2
CDR3nt: TGTGCCAGCAGCTTAGGACTAGCAGAAGACAATGAGCAGTTCTTC
CDR3aa: CASSLGLAEDNEQFF

abundance: few
j_gene: TRBJ2-3
v_gene: TRBV30
d_gene: -
CDR3nt: TGTGCCTGGAGTGTACGGTCTAGCGATGCAGATACGCAGTATTTT
CDR3aa: CAWSVRSSDADTQYF

abundance: -
j_gene: TRBJ2-7
v_gene: TRBV7-9
d_gene: -
CDR3nt: TGTGCCAGCAGCTTAGAGGGGTACATCTACGAGCAGTACTTC
CDR3aa: CASSLEGYIYEQYF

abundance: -
j_gene: TRBJ2-3
v_gene: TRBV5-6
d_gene: TRBD2
CDR3nt: TGTGCCAGCAGCACCGGGACTAGCGGGATCTCAGATACGCAGTATTTT
CDR3aa: CASSTGTSGISDTQYF

abundance: -
j_gene: TRBJ2-2
v_gene: TRBV7-2
d_gene: TRBD2
CDR3nt: TGTGCCAGCAGGGCCGGCCGGGGGGTTAGCGGGGCGAACACCGGGGAGCTGTTTTTT
CDR3aa: CASRAGRGVSGANTGELFF

abundance: -
j_gene: TRBJ1-2
v_gene: TRBV19
d_gene: TRBD1
CDR3nt: TGTGCCAGTAGTACGGGGACAGGGGAGGACGGCTACACCTTC
CDR3aa: CASSTGTGEDGYTF

abundance: -
j_gene: TRBJ2-7
v_gene: TRBV29-1
d_gene: -
CDR3nt: TGCAGCGTTGAAGAGAGCGGGTCAGCCTACGAGTACGAGCAGTACTTC
CDR3aa: CSVEESGSAYEYEQYF

abundance: -
j_gene: TRBJ2-1
v_gene: TRBV4-1
d_gene: -
CDR3nt: TGCGCCAGCAGCCAATCAGTGGGGAGCAATGAGCAGTTCTTC
CDR3aa: CASSQSVGSNEQFF

abundance: few
j_gene: TRBJ2-1
v_gene: TRBV13
d_gene: TRBD2
CDR3nt: TGTGCCAGCAGTCCCGCCGGACTAGCGGGAGTTGAGCAGTTCTTC
CDR3aa: CASSPAGLAGVEQFF

abundance: -
j_gene: TRBJ2-2
v_gene: TRBV29-1
d_gene: -
CDR3nt: TGCAGCGTTGACCGTGTCGGGACCGGGGAGCTGTTTTTT
CDR3aa: CSVDRVGTGELFF

abundance: -
j_gene: TRBJ2-7
v_gene: TRBV7-6
d_gene: TRBD2
CDR3nt: TGTGCCAGCAGCTTAGTAGCGGGGAACAACGAGCAGTACTTC
CDR3aa: CASSLVAGNNEQYF

abundance: few
j_gene: TRBJ2-1
v_gene: TRBV6-4
d_gene: TRBD2
CDR3nt: TGTGCCAGCAGTGACCGGGTGGCGGGGGGTAAAGATGAGCAGTTCTTC
CDR3aa: CASSDRVAGGKDEQFF

abundance: -
j_gene: TRBJ1-5
v_gene: TRBV12-5
d_gene: TRBD1
CDR3nt: TGTGCTAGTGGTCGGACAGGGGTAGGCAATCAGCCCCAGCATTTT
CDR3aa: CASGRTGVGNQPQHF

abundance: -
j_gene: TRBJ2-1
v_gene: TRBV9
d_gene: -
CDR3nt: TGTGCCAGCAGCGGAGGGCCCTACAATGAGCAGTTCTTC
CDR3aa: CASSGGPYNEQFF

abundance: -
j_gene: TRBJ1-2
v_gene: TRBV5-4
d_gene: -
CDR3nt: TGTGCCAGCAGCTTGGCACAGGGAACCTATGGCTACACCTTC
CDR3aa: CASSLAQGTYGYTF

abundance: -
j_gene: TRBJ2-5
v_gene: TRBV19
d_gene: TRBD2
CDR3nt: TGTGCCAGTAGTACCGCAAGCGGGAGGGCCGGGGGAGAGACCCAGTACTTC
CDR3aa: CASSTASGRAGGETQYF

abundance: -
j_gene: TRBJ2-7
v_gene: TRBV11-2
d_gene: TRBD1
CDR3nt: TGTGCCAGCAGCTTAGACGGGACAGGACTTTACGAGCAGTACTTC
CDR3aa: CASSLDGTGLYEQYF

abundance: -
j_gene: TRBJ1-1
v_gene: TRBV14
d_gene: -
CDR3nt: TGTGCCAGCAGCCCTTTCAGGGAAGGCACTGAAGCTTTCTTT
CDR3aa: CASSPFREGTEAFF

abundance: -
j_gene: TRBJ2-7
v_gene: TRBV11-2
d_gene: -
CDR3nt: TGTGCCAGCAGCTCCAGAACGAGCGACTCCTACGAGCAGTACTTC
CDR3aa: CASSSRTSDSYEQYF

abundance: -
j_gene: TRBJ2-7
v_gene: TRBV27
d_gene: -
CDR3nt: TGTGCCAGCAGTTGGACCCACCCGGGACTTGGAACCTACGAGCAGTACTTC
CDR3aa: CASSWTHPGLGTYEQYF

abundance: -
j_gene: TRBJ2-7
v_gene: TRBV19
d_gene: -
CDR3nt: TGTGCCAGTAGTATCGACGGATGGAGCTACGAGCAGTACTTC
CDR3aa: CASSIDGWSYEQYF

abundance: -
j_gene: TRBJ2-3
v_gene: TRBV13
d_gene: -
CDR3nt: TGTGCCAGCAGCTTAGTCCTCCGCACAGATACGCAGTATTTT
CDR3aa: CASSLVLRTDTQYF

abundance: -
j_gene: TRBJ1-1
v_gene: TRBV7-9
d_gene: -
CDR3nt: TGTGCCAGCAGCTTGGGGGGAAGGGATGAAGCTTTCTTT
CDR3aa: CASSLGGRDEAFF

abundance: -
j_gene: TRBJ1-3
v_gene: TRBV11-2
d_gene: -
CDR3nt: TGTGCCAGCAGCCTATGGCCGCTGCGACAGGCTGGAAACACCATATATTTT
CDR3aa: CASSLWPLRQAGNTIYF

abundance: -
j_gene: TRBJ2-1
v_gene: TRBV6-5
d_gene: TRBD2
CDR3nt: TGTGCCAGCAGTGTCGCGGGAGGCTCGAATGAGCAGTTCTTC
CDR3aa: CASSVAGGSNEQFF

abundance: -
j_gene: TRBJ1-2
v_gene: TRBV4-3
d_gene: TRBD1
CDR3nt: TGCGCCAGCAGCCAAGTCTCGGGATGGACAGGGGATGGCTACACCTTC
CDR3aa: CASSQVSGWTGDGYTF

abundance: -
j_gene: TRBJ2-7
v_gene: TRBV5-1
d_gene: TRBD1
CDR3nt: TGCGCCAGCAGCTTGGGACAGGGGAGCTCCTACGAGCAGTACTTC
CDR3aa: CASSLGQGSSYEQYF

abundance: -
j_gene: TRBJ1-1
v_gene: TRBV19
d_gene: -
CDR3nt: TGTGCCAGTAGTCCCTCAGTGAACACTGAAGCTTTCTTT
CDR3aa: CASSPSVNTEAFF

abundance: -
j_gene: TRBJ2-7
v_gene: TRBV4-1
d_gene: -
CDR3nt: TGCGCCAGCAGCCAAGTTCTTGGCAGGGTCGACCACGAGCAGTACTTC
CDR3aa: CASSQVLGRVDHEQYF

abundance: few
j_gene: TRBJ1-3
v_gene: TRBV7-8
d_gene: -
CDR3nt: TGTGCCAGCAGCTTAGGGGCCCCCACTGGAAACACCATATATTTT
CDR3aa: CASSLGAPTGNTIYF

abundance: -
j_gene: TRBJ2-7
v_gene: TRBV4-1
d_gene: TRBD2
CDR3nt: TGCGCCAGCAGCCAACGATCAGCGGGAGCCTTCTCCTACGAGCAGTACTTC
CDR3aa: CASSQRSAGAFSYEQYF

abundance: -
j_gene: TRBJ1-1
v_gene: TRBV19
d_gene: -
CDR3nt: TGTGCCAGTAGTATCTCGGGGAACACTGAAGCTTTCTTT
CDR3aa: CASSISGNTEAFF

abundance: -
j_gene: TRBJ1-1
v_gene: TRBV25-1
d_gene: -
CDR3nt: TGTGCCAGCAGTGATTCAGGATTCCTGAACACTGAAGCTTTCTTT
CDR3aa: CASSDSGFLNTEAFF

abundance: few
j_gene: TRBJ1-1
v_gene: TRBV28
d_gene: -
CDR3nt: TGTGCCAGCAGTTATATGGGAGCTACCACTGAAGCTTTCTTT
CDR3aa: CASSYMGATTEAFF

abundance: -
j_gene: TRBJ1-1
v_gene: TRBV2
d_gene: TRBD1
CDR3nt: TGTGCTTCGCCCGCGACAGGGGGTTTCACTGAAGCTTTCTTT
CDR3aa: CASPATGGFTEAFF

abundance: -
j_gene: TRBJ2-5
v_gene: TRBV4-1
d_gene: -
CDR3nt: TGCGCCAGCGCCCCCGACCGGGGGGCCTGGGAGACCCAGTACTTC
CDR3aa: CASAPDRGAWETQYF

abundance: -
j_gene: TRBJ1-2
v_gene: TRBV7-9
d_gene: -
CDR3nt: TGTGCCAGCAGCTTCGTCAGGGGTGACTATGGCTACACCTTC
CDR3aa: CASSFVRGDYGYTF

abundance: once
j_gene: TRBJ2-3
v_gene: TRBV10-3
d_gene: TRBD2
CDR3nt: TGTGCCATCAGTGAAGGCGGGACTAGCGACATACTCACAGATACGCAGTATTTT
CDR3aa: CAISEGGTSDILTDTQYF

abundance: -
j_gene: TRBJ2-1
v_gene: TRBV25-1
d_gene: TRBD2
CDR3nt: TGTGCCAGCAGTGCAGCGGGGGAGGGTGAGCAGTTCTTC
CDR3aa: CASSAAGEGEQFF

abundance: -
j_gene: TRBJ1-1
v_gene: TRBV5-4
d_gene: -
CDR3nt: TGTGCTACCCGACAGTTCAAGAACACTGAAGCTTTCTTT
CDR3aa: CATRQFKNTEAFF

abundance: -
j_gene: TRBJ2-1
v_gene: TRBV27
d_gene: -
CDR3nt: TGTGCCAGCAGTTTAGCAGGCCTGAATGAGCAGTTCTTC
CDR3aa: CASSLAGLNEQFF

abundance: -
j_gene: TRBJ2-3
v_gene: TRBV6-1
d_gene: TRBD2
CDR3nt: TGTGCCAGCAGTGAAGCCGCAGCGGGAGGGGTCACAGATACGCAGTATTTT
CDR3aa: CASSEAAAGGVTDTQYF

abundance: -
j_gene: TRBJ2-5
v_gene: TRBV6-5
d_gene: -
CDR3nt: TGTGCCAGCAGTTACGGTCTTGAGGGAGAGACCCAGTACTTC
CDR3aa: CASSYGLEGETQYF